The clone carrying this T cell receptor (beta chain) came up many times. Its antigen is as yet unknown. The record originates from a study of T cells in Graves' hyperthyroidism and ophthalmopathy. Findings of the study overall: The model made its ophthalmopathy prediction, and onset followed a median around 6.5 months later. Separating ophthalmopathy from stable hyperthyroidism was achieved by a 13 V-J model.

Germline loops: CDR1 LNHDA, CDR2 SQIVND (reference sequence). The V gene lost 6 bases and the J gene lost 5 bases, with 13 bases spanning the gap. This CDR3 is 14 amino acids long. Researchers took RNA transcripts and amplified the TCR beta CDR3 regions from them. With the HTBI primer set, the TCR CDR3 went through a first round of RT-PCR. TCRdb called the multiplex PCR reads again in MiXCR, with one record for every CDR3 protein. The table has 450,000 to 650,000 distinct CDR3 sequences, more than 15% seen once. Diagnosis rested on symptoms, serum thyroxine and TRAb, thyroid ultrasound, and orbital computed tomography. Extraction of PBMCs used around 9.6 ml of fresh peripheral blood.

The TCR comes from a woman between 18 and 30 years old with Graves' ophthalmopathy. The sequenced sample was blood. The chain uses TRBV19 and TRBJ2-2, with a tentative D call TRBD2 (5 bases). The CDR3 region has the DNA TGTGCCAGTAGGGGAGATACCCCGACCGGGGAGCTGTTTTTT. Protein sequence: CASRGDTPTGELFF.